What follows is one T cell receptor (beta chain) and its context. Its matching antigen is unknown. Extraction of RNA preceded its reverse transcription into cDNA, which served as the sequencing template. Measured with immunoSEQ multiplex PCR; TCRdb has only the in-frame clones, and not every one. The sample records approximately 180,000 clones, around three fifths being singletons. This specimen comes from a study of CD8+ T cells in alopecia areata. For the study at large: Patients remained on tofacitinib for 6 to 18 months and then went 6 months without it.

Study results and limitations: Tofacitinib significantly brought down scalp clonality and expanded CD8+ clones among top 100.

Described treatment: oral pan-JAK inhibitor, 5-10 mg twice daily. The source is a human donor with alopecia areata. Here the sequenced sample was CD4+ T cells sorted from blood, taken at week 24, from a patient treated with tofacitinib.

The CDR3 region is CASSQDFATALNTEAFF. The CDR3 DNA follows: TGCGCCAGCAGCCAAGATTTTGCGACAGCGTTGAACACTGAAGCTTTCTTT. This chain uses TRBV4-3 with TRBJ1-1; TRBD1 is a possible D gene (5 bases). The CDR3 sequence is 17 residues long. The germline V gene encodes CDR1 LGHNA and CDR2 YSLEER. V lost 0 bases and J lost 0, with 14 bases in between.